This TCR beta chain emerged from a study of blood T cell repertoires in COVID-19. Sequencing was performed with immunoSEQ multiplex PCR; in TCRdb, only in-frame clones are kept and a portion is missing. The repertoire consists of under 65,000 clones, with more than 60% occurring once and the leading ten covering approximately 15%. Material for sequencing was peripheral blood. This clonotype was obtained from a woman in her 70s with acute or convalescent COVID-19.

CDR3 sequence (DNA): TGTGCCAGCAGTCGCCCATCGGACAATGAGCAGTTCTTC. It is translated as CASSRPSDNEQFF. The rearrangement uses TRBV13 and TRBJ2-1; D gene uncertain. Germline CDR1 and CDR2: PRHDT and FYEKMQ (reference sequence). V was shortened by 6 bases and J by 5 bases, with 11 bases between the two germline ends. This CDR3 is 13 amino acids long.